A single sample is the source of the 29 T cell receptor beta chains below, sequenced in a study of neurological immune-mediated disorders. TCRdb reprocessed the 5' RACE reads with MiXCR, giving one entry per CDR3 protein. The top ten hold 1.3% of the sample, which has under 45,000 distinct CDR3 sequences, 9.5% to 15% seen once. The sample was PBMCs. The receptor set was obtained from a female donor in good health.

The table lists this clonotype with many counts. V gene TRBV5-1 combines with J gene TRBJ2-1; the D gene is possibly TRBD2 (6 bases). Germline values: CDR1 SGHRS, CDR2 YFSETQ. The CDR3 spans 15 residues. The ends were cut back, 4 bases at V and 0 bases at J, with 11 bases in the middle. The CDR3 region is CASSPLGGSYNEQFF. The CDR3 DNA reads TGCGCCAGCAGCCCCCTCGGGGGCTCCTACAATGAGCAGTTCTTC.

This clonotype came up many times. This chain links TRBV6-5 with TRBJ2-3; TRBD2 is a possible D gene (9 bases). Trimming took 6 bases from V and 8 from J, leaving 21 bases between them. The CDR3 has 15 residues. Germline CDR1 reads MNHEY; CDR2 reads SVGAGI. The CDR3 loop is CASSIQGGGRVTQYF. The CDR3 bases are TGTGCCAGCAGCATACAGGGGGGCGGGAGGGTTACGCAGTATTTT.

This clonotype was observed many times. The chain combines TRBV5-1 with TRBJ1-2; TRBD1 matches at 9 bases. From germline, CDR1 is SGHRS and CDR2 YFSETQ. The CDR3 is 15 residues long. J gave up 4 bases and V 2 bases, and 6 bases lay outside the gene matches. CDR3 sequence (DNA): TGCGCCAGCAGCTTTACCGCGGGACAGGGCTATGGCTACACCTTC. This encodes CASSFTAGQGYGYTF. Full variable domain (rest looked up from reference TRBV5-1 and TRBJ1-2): KAGVTQTPRYLIKTRGQQVTLSCSPISGHRSVSWYQQTPGQGLQFLFEYFSETQRNKGNFPGRFSGRQFSNSRSEMNVSTLELGDSALYLCASSFTAGQGYGYTFGSGTRLTVV.

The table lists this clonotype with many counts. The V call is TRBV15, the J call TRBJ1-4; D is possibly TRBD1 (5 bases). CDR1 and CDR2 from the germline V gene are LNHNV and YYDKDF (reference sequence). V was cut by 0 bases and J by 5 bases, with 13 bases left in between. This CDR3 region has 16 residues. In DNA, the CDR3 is TGTGCCACCAGCAGAGAGCAGCCAAGACAGAATGAAAAACTGTTTTTT. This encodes CATSREQPRQNEKLFF.

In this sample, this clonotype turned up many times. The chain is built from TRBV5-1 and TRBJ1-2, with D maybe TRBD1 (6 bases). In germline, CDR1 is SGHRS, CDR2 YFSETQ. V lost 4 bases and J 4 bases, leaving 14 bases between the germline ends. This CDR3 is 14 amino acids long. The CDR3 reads CASSARTEGYGYTF. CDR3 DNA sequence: TGCGCCAGCAGCGCCAGGACAGAAGGCTATGGCTACACCTTC.

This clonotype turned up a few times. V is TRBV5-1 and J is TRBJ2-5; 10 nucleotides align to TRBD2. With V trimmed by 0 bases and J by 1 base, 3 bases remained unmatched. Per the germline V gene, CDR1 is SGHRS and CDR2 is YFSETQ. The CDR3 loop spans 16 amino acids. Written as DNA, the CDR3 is TGCGCCAGCAGCTTGGGGTCTAGCGGGAGCCAAGAGACCCAGTACTTC. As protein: CASSLGSSGSQETQYF.

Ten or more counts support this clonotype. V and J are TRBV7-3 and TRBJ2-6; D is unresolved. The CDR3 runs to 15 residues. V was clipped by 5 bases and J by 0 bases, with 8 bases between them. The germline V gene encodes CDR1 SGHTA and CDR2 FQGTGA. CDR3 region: CASSPGYSGANVLTF. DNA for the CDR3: TGTGCCAGCAGCCCCGGATACTCTGGGGCCAACGTCCTGACTTTC.

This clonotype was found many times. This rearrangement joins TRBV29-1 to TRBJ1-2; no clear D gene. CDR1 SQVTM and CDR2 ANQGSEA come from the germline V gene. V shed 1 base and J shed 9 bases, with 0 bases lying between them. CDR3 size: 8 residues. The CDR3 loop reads CSVEGYTF. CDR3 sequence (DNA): TGCAGCGTTGAAGGCTACACCTTC. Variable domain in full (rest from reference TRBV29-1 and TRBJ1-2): SAVISQKPSRDICQRGTSLTIQCQVDSQVTMMFWYRQQPGQSLTLIATANQGSEATYESGFVIDKFPISRPNLTFSTLTVSNMSPEDSSIYLCSVEGYTFGSGTRLTVV.

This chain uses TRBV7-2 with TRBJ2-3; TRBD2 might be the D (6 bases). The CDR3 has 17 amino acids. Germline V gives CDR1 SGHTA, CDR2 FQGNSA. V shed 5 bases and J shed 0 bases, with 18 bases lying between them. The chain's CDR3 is CASSPGTFYYSTDTQYF. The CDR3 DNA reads TGTGCCAGCAGCCCCGGGACTTTTTATTATAGCACAGATACGCAGTATTTT.

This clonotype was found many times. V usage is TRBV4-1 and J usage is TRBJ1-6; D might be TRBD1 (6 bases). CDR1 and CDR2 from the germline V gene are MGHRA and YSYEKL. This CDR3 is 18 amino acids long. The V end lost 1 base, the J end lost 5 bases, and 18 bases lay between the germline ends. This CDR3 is CASSQALAGTTDNSPLHF. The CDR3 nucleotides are TGCGCCAGCAGCCAAGCCCTCGCCGGGACAACCGATAATTCACCCCTCCACTTT.

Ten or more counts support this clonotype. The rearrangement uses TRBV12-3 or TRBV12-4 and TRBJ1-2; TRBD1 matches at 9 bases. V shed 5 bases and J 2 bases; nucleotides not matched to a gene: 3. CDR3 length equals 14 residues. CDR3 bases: TGTGCCAGCAGTCGGGGACAGGGAAACTATGGCTACACCTTC. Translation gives CASSRGQGNYGYTF.

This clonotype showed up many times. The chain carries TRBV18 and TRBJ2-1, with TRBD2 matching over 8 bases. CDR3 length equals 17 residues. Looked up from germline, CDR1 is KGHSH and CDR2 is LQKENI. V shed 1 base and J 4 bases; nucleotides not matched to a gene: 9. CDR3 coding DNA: TGTGCCAGCTCACCACGGCTAGCGGGTATTCAATACAATGAGCAGTTCTTC. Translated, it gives CASSPRLAGIQYNEQFF. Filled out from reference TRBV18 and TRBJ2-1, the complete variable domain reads NAGVMQNPRHLVRRRGQEARLRCSPMKGHSHVYWYRQLPEEGLKFMVYLQKENIIDESGMPKERFSAEFPKEGPSILRIQQVVRGDSAAYFCASSPRLAGIQYNEQFFGPGTRLTVL.

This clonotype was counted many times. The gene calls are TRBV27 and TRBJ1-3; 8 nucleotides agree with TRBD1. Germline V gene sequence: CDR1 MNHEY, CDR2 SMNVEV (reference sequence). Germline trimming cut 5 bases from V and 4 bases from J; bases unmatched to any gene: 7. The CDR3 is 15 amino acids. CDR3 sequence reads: CASSPPGGGGNTIYF. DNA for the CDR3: TGTGCCAGCAGTCCTCCAGGGGGCGGCGGAAACACCATATATTTT.

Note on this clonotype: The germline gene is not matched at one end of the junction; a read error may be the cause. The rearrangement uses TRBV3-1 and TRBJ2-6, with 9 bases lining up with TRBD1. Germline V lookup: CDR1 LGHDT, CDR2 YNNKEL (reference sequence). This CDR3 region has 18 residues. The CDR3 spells CASCYRGPFTSAANVLTF. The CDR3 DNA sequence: TGTGCCAGCTGCTACAGGGGGCCCTTCACTTCTGCGGCCAACGTCCTGACTTTC.

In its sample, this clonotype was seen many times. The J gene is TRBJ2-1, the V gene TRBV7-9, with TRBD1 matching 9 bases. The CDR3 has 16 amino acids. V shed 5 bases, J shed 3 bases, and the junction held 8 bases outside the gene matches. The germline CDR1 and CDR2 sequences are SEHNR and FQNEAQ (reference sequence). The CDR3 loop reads CASSLIRGQGYNEQFF. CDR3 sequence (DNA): TGTGCCAGCAGCCTGATCCGGGGACAGGGCTACAATGAGCAGTTCTTC. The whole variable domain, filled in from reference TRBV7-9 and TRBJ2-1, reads DTGVSQNPRHKITKRGQNVTFRCDPISEHNRLYWYRQTLGQGPEFLTYFQNEAQLEKSRLLSDRFSAERPKGSFSTLEIQRTEQGDSAMYLCASSLIRGQGYNEQFFGPGTRLTVL.

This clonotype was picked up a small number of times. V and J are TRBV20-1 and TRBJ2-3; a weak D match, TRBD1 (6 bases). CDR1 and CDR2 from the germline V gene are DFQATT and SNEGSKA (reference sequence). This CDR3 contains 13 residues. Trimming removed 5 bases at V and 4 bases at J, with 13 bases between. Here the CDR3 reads CSAGQSNPDTQYF. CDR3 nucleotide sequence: TGCAGTGCTGGACAGTCAAACCCAGATACGCAGTATTTT.

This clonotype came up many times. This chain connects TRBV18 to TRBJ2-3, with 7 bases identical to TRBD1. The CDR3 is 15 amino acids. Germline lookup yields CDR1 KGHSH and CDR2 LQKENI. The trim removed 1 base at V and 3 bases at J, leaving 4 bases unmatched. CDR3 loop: CASSPQGAGTDTQYF. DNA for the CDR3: TGTGCCAGCTCACCACAGGGGGCTGGGACAGATACGCAGTATTTT.

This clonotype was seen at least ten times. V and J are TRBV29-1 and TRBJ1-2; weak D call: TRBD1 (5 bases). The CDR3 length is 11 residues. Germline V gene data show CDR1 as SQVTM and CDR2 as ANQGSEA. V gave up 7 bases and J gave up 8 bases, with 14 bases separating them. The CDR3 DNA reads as TGCAGCGGCTTAGGGGTAGGCGGCTACACCTTC. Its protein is CSGLGVGGYTF.

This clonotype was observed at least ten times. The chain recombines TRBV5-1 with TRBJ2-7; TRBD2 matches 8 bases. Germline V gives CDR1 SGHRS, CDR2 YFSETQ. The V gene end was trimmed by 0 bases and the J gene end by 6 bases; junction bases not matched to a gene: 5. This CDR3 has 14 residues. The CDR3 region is CASSLDGGGIEQYF. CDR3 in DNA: TGCGCCAGCAGCTTGGACGGGGGGGGAATCGAGCAGTACTTC.

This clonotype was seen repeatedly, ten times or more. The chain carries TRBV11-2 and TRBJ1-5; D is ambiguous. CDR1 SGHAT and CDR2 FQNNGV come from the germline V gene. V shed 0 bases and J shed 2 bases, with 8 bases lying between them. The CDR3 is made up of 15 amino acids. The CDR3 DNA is TGTGCCAGCAGCTTAGACGGCCGTCGCAATCAGCCCCAGCATTTT. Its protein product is CASSLDGRRNQPQHF.

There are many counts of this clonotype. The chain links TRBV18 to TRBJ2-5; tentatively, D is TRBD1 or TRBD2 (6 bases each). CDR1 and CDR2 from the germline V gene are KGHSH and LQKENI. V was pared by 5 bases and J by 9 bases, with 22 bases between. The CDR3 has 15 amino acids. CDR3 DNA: TGTGCCAGCTCATTCCCAGGGGCTAAGGAGGGACCCCAGTACTTC. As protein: CASSFPGAKEGPQYF.

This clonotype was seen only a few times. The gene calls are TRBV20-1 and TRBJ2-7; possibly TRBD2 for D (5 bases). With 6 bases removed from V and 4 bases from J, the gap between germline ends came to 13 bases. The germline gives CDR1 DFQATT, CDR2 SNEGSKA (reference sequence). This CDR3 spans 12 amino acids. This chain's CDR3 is CSARAIPYEQYF. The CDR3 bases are TGCAGTGCGAGGGCGATTCCGTACGAGCAGTACTTC.

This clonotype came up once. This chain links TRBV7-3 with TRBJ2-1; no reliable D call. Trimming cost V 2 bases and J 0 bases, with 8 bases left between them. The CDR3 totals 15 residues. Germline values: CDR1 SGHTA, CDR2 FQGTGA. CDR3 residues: CASSLESSSYNEQFF. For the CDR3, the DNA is TGTGCCAGCAGCTTAGAGTCTAGCTCCTACAATGAGCAGTTCTTC.

The chain's CDR3 is CSARTLTIGANNEQFF. In DNA, the CDR3 is TGCAGTGCTAGGACCCTGACTATTGGGGCTAACAATGAGCAGTTCTTC. The rearrangement uses TRBV20-1 and TRBJ2-1; D tentatively fits TRBD1 or TRBD2 (5 bases each). The CDR3 length is 16 residues. Trimming removed 3 bases from V and 5 bases from J, with 20 bases in between. CDR1 DFQATT and CDR2 SNEGSKA come from the germline V gene (reference sequence).

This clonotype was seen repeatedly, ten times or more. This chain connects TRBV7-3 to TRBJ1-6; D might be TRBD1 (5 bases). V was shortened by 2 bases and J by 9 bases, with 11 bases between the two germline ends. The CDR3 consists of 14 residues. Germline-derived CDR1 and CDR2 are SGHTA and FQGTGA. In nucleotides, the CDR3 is TGTGCCAGCAGCTTACAGGGCGGCGGTTCACCCCTCCACTTT. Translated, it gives CASSLQGGGSPLHF.

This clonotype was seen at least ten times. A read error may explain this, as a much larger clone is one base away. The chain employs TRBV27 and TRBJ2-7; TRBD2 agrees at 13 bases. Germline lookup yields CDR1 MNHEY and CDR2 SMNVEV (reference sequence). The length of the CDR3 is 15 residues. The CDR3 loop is CANSWTSGSSYEQYF. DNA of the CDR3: TGTGCCAACAGTTGGACTAGCGGGAGTTCCTACGAGCAGTACTTC.

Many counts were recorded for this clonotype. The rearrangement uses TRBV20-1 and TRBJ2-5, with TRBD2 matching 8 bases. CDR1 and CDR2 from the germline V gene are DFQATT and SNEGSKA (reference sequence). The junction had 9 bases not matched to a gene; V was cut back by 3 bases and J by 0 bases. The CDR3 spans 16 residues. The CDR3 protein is CSASLVAGSDQETQYF. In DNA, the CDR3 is TGCAGTGCTAGTTTGGTAGCGGGATCAGACCAAGAGACCCAGTACTTC.

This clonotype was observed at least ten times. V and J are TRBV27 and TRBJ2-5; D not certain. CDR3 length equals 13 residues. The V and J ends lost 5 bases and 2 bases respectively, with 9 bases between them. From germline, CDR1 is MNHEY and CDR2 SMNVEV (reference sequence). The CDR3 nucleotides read TGTGCCAGCAGTCGGAGTTTACAAGAGACCCAGTACTTC. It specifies CASSRSLQETQYF.

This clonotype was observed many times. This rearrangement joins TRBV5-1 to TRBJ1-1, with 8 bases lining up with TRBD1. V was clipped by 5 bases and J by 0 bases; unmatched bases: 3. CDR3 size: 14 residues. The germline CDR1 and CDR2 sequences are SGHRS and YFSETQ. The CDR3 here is CASRPDRVNTEAFF. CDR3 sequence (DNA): TGCGCCAGCAGACCGGACAGGGTGAACACTGAAGCTTTCTTT.